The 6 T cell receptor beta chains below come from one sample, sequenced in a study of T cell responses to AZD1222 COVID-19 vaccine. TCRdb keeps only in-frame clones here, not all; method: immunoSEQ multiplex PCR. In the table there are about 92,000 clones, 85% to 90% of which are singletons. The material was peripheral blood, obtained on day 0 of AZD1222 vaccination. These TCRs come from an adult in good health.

Here the CDR3 reads CAISEGGTGELFF. The CDR3 nucleotides are TGTGCCATCAGTGAGGGGGGCACCGGGGAGCTGTTTTTT. This chain links TRBV10-3 with TRBJ2-2; D may be TRBD1 or TRBD2 (5 bases each). Germline CDR1 reads ENHRY; CDR2 reads SYGVKD. CDR3 size: 13 residues. Between the trimmed V and J ends, which lost 2 bases and 4 bases, there was a span of 5 bases.

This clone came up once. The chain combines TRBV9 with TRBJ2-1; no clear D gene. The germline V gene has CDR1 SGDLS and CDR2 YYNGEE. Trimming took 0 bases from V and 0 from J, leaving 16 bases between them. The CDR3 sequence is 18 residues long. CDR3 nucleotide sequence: TGTGCCAGCAGCGTAGAAAGCCCTCCCGCGAGCTCCTACAATGAGCAGTTCTTC. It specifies CASSVESPPASSYNEQFF.

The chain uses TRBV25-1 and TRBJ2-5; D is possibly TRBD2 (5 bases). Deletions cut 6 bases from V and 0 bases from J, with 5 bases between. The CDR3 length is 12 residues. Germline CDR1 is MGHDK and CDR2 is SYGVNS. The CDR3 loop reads CASSGDQETQYF. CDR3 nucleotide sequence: TGTGCCAGCAGCGGGGACCAAGAGACCCAGTACTTC. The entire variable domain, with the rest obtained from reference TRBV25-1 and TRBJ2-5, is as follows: EADIYQTPRYLVIGTGKKITLECSQTMGHDKMYWYQQDPGMELHLIHYSYGVNSTEKGDLSSESTVSRIRTEHFPLTLESARPSHTSQYLCASSGDQETQYFGPGTRLLVL.

CDR3 in amino acids: CASTWGATGTDTQYF. The CDR3 region has the DNA TGCGCCAGCACTTGGGGGGCGACGGGCACAGATACGCAGTATTTT. The chain couples TRBV5-1 to TRBJ2-3; D could derive from TRBD1 or TRBD2 (6 bases each). Germline loops: CDR1 SGHRS, CDR2 YFSETQ. This CDR3 comprises 15 residues. V lost 6 bases, J lost 1 base, and 15 bases lay in between. Full variable domain (outside the CDR3, taken from reference TRBV5-1 and TRBJ2-3): KAGVTQTPRYLIKTRGQQVTLSCSPISGHRSVSWYQQTPGQGLQFLFEYFSETQRNKGNFPGRFSGRQFSNSRSEMNVSTLELGDSALYLCASTWGATGTDTQYFGPGTRLTVL.

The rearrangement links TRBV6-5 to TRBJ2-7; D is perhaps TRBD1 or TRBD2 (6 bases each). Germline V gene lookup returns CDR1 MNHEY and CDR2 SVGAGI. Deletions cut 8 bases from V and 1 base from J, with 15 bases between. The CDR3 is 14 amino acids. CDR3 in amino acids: CASQGGSSSYEQYF. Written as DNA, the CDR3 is TGTGCCAGCCAAGGGGGGTCATCATCCTACGAGCAGTACTTC.

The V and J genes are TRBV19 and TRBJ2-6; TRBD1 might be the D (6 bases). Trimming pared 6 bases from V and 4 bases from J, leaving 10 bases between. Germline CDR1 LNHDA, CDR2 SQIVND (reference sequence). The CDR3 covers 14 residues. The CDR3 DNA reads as TGTGCCAGTAGCACAGGGTCCGGGGCCAACGTCCTGACTTTC. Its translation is CASSTGSGANVLTF. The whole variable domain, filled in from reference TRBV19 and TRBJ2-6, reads DGGITQSPKYLFRKEGQNVTLSCEQNLNHDAMYWYRQDPGQGLRLIYYSQIVNDFQKGDIAEGYSVSREKKESFPLTVTSAQKNPTAFYLCASSTGSGANVLTFGAGSRLTVL.